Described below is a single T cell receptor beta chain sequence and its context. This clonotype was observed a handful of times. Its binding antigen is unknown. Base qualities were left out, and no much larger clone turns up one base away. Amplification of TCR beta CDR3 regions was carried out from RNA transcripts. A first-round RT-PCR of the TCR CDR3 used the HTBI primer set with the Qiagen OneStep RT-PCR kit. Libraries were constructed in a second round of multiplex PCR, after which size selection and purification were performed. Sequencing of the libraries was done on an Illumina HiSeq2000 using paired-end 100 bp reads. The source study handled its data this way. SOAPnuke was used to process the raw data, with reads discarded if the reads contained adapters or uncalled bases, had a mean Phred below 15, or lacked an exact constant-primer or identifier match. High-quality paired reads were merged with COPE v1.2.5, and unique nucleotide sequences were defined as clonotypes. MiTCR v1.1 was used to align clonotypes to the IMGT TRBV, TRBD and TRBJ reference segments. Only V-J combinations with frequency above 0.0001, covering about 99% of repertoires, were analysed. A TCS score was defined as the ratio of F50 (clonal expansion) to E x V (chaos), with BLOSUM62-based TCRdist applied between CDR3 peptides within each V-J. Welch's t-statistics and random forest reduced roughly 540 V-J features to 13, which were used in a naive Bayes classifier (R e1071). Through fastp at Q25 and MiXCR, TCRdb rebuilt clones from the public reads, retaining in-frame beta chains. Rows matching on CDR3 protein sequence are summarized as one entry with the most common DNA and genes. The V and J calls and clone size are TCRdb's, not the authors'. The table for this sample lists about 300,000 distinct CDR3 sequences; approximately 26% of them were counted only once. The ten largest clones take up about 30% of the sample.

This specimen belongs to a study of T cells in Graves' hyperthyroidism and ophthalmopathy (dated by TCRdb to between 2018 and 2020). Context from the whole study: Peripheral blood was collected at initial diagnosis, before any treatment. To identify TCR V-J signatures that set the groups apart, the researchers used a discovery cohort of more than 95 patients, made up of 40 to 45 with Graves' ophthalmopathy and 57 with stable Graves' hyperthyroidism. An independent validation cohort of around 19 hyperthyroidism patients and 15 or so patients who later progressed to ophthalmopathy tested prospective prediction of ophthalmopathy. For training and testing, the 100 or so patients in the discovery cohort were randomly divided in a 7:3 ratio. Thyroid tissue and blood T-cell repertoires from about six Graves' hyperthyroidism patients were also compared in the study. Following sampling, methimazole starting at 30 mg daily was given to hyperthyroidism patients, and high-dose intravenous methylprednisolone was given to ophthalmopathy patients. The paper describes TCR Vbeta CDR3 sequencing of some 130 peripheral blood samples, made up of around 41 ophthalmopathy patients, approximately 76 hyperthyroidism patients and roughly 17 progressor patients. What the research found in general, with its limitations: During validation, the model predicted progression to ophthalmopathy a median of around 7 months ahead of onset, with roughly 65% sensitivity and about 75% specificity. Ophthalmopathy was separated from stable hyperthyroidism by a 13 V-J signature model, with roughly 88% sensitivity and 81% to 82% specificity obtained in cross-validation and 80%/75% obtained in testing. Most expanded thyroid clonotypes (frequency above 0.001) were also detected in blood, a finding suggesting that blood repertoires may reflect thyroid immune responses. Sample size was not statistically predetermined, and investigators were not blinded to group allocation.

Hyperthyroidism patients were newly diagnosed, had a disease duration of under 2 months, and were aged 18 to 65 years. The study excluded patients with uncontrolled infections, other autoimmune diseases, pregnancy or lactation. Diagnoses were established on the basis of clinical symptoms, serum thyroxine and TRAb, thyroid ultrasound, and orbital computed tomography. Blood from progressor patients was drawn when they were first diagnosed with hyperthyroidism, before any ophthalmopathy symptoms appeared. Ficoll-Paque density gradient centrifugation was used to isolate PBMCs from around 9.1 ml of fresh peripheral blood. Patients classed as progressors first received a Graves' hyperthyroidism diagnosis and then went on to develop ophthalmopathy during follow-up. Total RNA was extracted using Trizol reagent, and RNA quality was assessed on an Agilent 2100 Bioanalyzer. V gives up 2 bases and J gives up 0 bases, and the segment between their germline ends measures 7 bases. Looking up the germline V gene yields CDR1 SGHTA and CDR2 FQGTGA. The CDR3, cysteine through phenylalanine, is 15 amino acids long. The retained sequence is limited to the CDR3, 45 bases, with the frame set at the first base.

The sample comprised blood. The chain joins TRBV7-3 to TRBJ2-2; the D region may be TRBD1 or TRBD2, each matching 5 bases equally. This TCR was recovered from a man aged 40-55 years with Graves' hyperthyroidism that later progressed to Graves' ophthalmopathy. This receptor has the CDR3 CASSLGTANTGELFF. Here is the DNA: TGTGCCAGCAGCTTAGGGACGGCGAACACCGGGGAGCTGTTTTTT. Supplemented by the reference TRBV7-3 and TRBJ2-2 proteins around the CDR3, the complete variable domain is GAGVSQTPSNKVTEKGKYVELRCDPISGHTALYWYRQSLGQGPEFLIYFQGTGAADDSGLPNDRFFAVRPEGSVSTLKIQRTERGDSAVYLCASSLGTANTGELFFGEGSRLTVL.